Listed below are T cell receptor beta chains from one sample, sequenced in a study of T cell changes during pregnancy in multiple sclerosis. Here immunoSEQ multiplex PCR was the method, and the copy in TCRdb shows in-frame clones only, minus some. The sample lists 50,000 to 65,000 clones; about nine tenths were seen once. Sequencing used peripheral blood, obtained in the second trimester of pregnancy. The receptor source for this set is a female donor with multiple sclerosis, enrolled in a pregnancy study. Both conserved end residues are part of each CDR3. Fields, in order: J gene, V gene, D gene, CDR3 protein, CDR3 DNA. A D gene is named only where the DNA matches it firmly.

J gene: TRBJ2-2; V gene: TRBV7-8; D gene: TRBD2; CDR3 protein: CASSLRALAGGPPGELFF; CDR3 DNA: TGTGCCAGCAGCTTAAGGGCTCTAGCGGGGGGGCCGCCCGGGGAGCTGTTTTTT
J gene: TRBJ1-1; V gene: TRBV10-1; D gene: TRBD1; CDR3 protein: CASSRTGRNTEAFF; CDR3 DNA: TGCGCCAGCAGCCGGACAGGGAGGAACACTGAAGCTTTCTTT
J gene: TRBJ2-5; V gene: TRBV5-1; D gene: TRBD1; CDR3 protein: CASRGQGARGDSQETQYF; CDR3 DNA: TGCGCCAGCAGGGGACAGGGGGCGCGGGGTGACTCTCAAGAGACCCAGTACTTC
J gene: TRBJ2-2; V gene: TRBV29-1; D gene: NA; CDR3 protein: CSARGNTGELFF; CDR3 DNA: TGCAGTGCGCGGGGGAACACCGGGGAGCTGTTTTTT
J gene: TRBJ1-6; V gene: TRBV28; D gene: NA; CDR3 protein: CASNQGDSPLHF; CDR3 DNA: TGTGCCAGCAATCAGGGTGATTCACCCCTCCACTTT
J gene: TRBJ1-1; V gene: TRBV5-1; D gene: NA; CDR3 protein: CASRKDSVNTEAFF; CDR3 DNA: TGCGCCAGCAGGAAAGACAGCGTGAACACTGAAGCTTTCTTT
J gene: TRBJ2-3; V gene: TRBV15; D gene: TRBD1; CDR3 protein: CATSRGPGQVTDTQYF; CDR3 DNA: TGTGCCACCAGCAGAGGACCGGGACAGGTAACAGATACGCAGTATTTT
J gene: TRBJ2-2; V gene: TRBV5-4; D gene: NA; CDR3 protein: CASSLVGEDTGELFF; CDR3 DNA: TGTGCCAGCAGCTTGGTGGGGGAGGACACCGGGGAGCTGTTTTTT
J gene: TRBJ2-5; V gene: TRBV9; D gene: TRBD1; CDR3 protein: CASSVGTGQETQYF; CDR3 DNA: TGTGCCAGCAGCGTAGGGACAGGGCAAGAGACCCAGTACTTC
J gene: TRBJ1-2; V gene: TRBV6-5; D gene: NA; CDR3 protein: CASSSLGWASPSYTF; CDR3 DNA: TGTGCCAGCAGTTCCTTAGGTTGGGCCAGCCCGAGCTACACCTTC
J gene: TRBJ2-7; V gene: TRBV9; D gene: TRBD1; CDR3 protein: CASSTTGGWYEQYF; CDR3 DNA: TGTGCCAGCAGTACCACAGGGGGCTGGTACGAGCAGTACTTC
J gene: TRBJ1-5; V gene: TRBV5-1; D gene: NA; CDR3 protein: CASSPRGGNQPQHF; CDR3 DNA: TGCGCCAGCAGCCCCAGGGGAGGCAATCAGCCCCAGCATTTT
J gene: TRBJ2-5; V gene: TRBV5-1; D gene: TRBD2; CDR3 protein: CASSQMGLAGADGFQETQYF; CDR3 DNA: TGCGCCAGCAGCCAGATGGGACTAGCGGGGGCCGATGGATTTCAAGAGACCCAGTACTTC